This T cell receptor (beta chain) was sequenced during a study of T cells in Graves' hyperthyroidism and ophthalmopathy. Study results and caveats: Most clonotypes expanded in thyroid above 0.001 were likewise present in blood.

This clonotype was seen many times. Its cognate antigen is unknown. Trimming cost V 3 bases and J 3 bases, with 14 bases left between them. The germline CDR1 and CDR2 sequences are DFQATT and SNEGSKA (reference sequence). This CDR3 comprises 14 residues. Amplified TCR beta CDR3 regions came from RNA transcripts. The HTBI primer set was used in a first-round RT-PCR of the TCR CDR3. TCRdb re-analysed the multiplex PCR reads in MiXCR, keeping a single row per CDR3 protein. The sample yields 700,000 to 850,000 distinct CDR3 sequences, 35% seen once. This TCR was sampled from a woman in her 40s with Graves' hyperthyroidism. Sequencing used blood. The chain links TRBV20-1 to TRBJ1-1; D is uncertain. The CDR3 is CSARVTWEDTEAFF. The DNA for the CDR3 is TGCAGTGCTAGGGTAACCTGGGAGGACACTGAAGCTTTCTTT.